Here is one T cell receptor (beta chain) with its context. The junction had 6 bases not matched to a gene; V was cut back by 0 bases and J by 2 bases. From germline, CDR1 is SGHNT and CDR2 YENEEA. The CDR3 totals 17 residues. Seattle's cohort entered during active infection and was followed longitudinally. Source study methods: The authors estimated nucleated cell counts from reference gene primer amplification. Method: immunoSEQ multiplex PCR; TCRdb's copy keeps in-frame clones and lacks some. V and J calls and clone size are copied from that table; D and trimming were computed from the DNA. Of approximately 350,000 clones in the sample, 87% were seen once. These data come from a study of blood T cell repertoires in COVID-19. Study overall: Whether acute or convalescent, the COVID-19 samples came from the United States, Italy and Spain. The cDNA or gDNA used as material had been derived from T cells, B-cell-depleted T cells, or PBMCs.

The sequenced material came from peripheral blood. The chain employs TRBV11-3 and TRBJ2-5; 10 bases fit TRBD1. This sequence was found in a woman aged 50 to 65 with COVID-19, enrolled during active disease. The CDR3 coding sequence is TGTGCCAGCAGCTTAGAGGGGGACAGGGGATGGCAAGAGACCCAGTACTTC. Amino acids: CASSLEGDRGWQETQYF.